The entry below describes one T cell receptor (beta chain). Its antigen is currently unknown. These data originate in a study of T cells in Graves' hyperthyroidism and ophthalmopathy. Overall study: Sampling of peripheral blood happened at initial diagnosis, prior to any treatment. Notes on the study in general: Among thyroid clonotypes expanded above 0.001, most also appeared in blood.

This CDR3 spans 15 amino acids. CDR1 and CDR2 (germline): MNHNS, SASEGT. V shed 2 bases and J shed 14 bases, with 22 bases lying between them. Template material for amplifying TCR beta CDR3 regions consisted of RNA transcripts. First-round RT-PCR targeting the TCR CDR3 was performed with the HTBI primer set. TCRdb independently ran MiXCR on the multiplex PCR reads; one entry per CDR3 protein. The data contain around 600,000 distinct CDR3 sequences, around 16% of them singletons. Disease duration was under 3 months in the ophthalmopathy patients, who also had a Clinical Activity Score of at least 3 and a NOSPECS grade of at least 4. Cells are PBMCs isolated from around 10 ml of fresh blood.

V gene TRBV6-1 combines with J gene TRBJ2-1; D perhaps matches TRBD2 (6 bases). Material: blood. This receptor was identified in a woman aged 40-49 years with Graves' ophthalmopathy. CDR3 nucleotides: TGTGCCAGCAGTGAATTCGGGAGTTGGCCCGGGCCGAAGTTCTTC. Amino acid sequence: CASSEFGSWPGPKFF.